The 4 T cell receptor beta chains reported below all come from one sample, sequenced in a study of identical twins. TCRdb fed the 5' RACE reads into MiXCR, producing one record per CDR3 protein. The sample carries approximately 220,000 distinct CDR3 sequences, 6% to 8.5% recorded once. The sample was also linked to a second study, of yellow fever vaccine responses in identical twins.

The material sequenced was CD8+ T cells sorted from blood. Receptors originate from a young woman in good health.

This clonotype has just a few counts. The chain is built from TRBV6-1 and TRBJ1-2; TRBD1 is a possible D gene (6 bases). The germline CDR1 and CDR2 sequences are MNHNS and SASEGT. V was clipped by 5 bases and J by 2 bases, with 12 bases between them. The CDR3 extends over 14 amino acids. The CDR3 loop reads CASSPLDRNYGYTF. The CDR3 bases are TGTGCCAGCAGTCCCCTGGACAGAAACTATGGCTACACCTTC.

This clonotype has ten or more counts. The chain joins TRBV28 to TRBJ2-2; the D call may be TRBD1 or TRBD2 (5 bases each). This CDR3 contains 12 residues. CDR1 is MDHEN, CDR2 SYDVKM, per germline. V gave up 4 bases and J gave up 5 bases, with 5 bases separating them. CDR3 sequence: CASSWGTGELFF. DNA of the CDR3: TGTGCCAGCAGTTGGGGGACCGGGGAGCTGTTTTTT.

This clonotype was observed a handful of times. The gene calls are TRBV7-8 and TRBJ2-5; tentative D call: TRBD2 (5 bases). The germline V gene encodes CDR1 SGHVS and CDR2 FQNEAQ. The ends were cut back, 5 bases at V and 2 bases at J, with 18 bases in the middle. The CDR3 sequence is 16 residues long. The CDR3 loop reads CASSTLSSGLQETQYF. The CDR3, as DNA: TGTGCCAGCAGCACCCTGTCCAGCGGTTTACAAGAGACCCAGTACTTC. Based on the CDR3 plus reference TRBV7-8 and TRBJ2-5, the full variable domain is GAGVSQSPRYKVAKRGQDVALRCDPISGHVSLFWYQQALGQGPEFLTYFQNEAQLDKSGLPSDRFFAERPEGSVSTLKIQRTQQEDSAVYLCASSTLSSGLQETQYFGPGTRLLVL.

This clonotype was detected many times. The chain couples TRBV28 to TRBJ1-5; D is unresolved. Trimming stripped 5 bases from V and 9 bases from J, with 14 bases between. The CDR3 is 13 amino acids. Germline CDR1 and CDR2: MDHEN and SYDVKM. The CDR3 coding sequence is TGTGCCAGCAGTGTGGGCAACCAGCGGCCCCAGCATTTT. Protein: CASSVGNQRPQHF. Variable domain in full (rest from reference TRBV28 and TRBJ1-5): DVKVTQSSRYLVKRTGEKVFLECVQDMDHENMFWYRQDPGLGLRLIYFSYDVKMKEKGDIPEGYSVSREKKERFSLILESASTNQTSMYLCASSVGNQRPQHFGDGTRLSIL.